These T cell receptor beta chains were read from a single sample in a study of graft-versus-host responses after intestinal transplantation. These receptors' antigens are unknown. Repertoires were generated with immunoSEQ multiplex PCR, while TCRdb's copy carries only in-frame clones and drops some. This table has roughly 100,000 clones, more than 85% appearing once. The source material was unstimulated CD8+ T cells sorted from spleen or lymph node cells, sampled before intestinal transplant. The receptors come from a human donor who received an intestinal transplant. Both conserved end residues are part of each CDR3. D genes are given only for firm matches. Clone size is given for some rows only: seen once, a few or many times, or a class if the clone is expanded.

clone size	J gene	V gene	D gene	CDR3 DNA	CDR3 protein
.	TRBJ2-1	TRBV13	TRBD2	TGTGCCAGCAGCTCCCAGACTAGCGGGGGGTTATCGGGGTTCTTC	CASSSQTSGGLSGFF
.	TRBJ1-1	TRBV30	.	TGTGCCTGGACGGCTATGAACACTGAAGCTTTCTTT	CAWTAMNTEAFF
.	TRBJ1-1	TRBV7-9	.	TGTGCCAGCAGCTTAGCAGGGAACACTGAAGCTTTCTTT	CASSLAGNTEAFF
.	TRBJ2-3	TRBV7-9	.	TGTGCCAGCAGACAGGGTGTAGATACGCAGTATTTT	CASRQGVDTQYF
.	TRBJ2-7	TRBV30	TRBD1	TGTGCCTACAGGGGATCCGGATACGAGCAGTACTTC	CAYRGSGYEQYF
.	TRBJ1-1	TRBV29-1	.	TGCAGCGTTGAAACCAGCAACACTGAAGCTTTCTTT	CSVETSNTEAFF
.	TRBJ1-2	TRBV5-8	.	TGTGCCAGCAGCTTGGAGGGTGCTGACTATGGCTACACCTTC	CASSLEGADYGYTF
.	TRBJ2-7	TRBV7-9	.	TGTGCCAGCAGCTTAAGTGAATGGGCCTACGAGCAGTACTTC	CASSLSEWAYEQYF
.	TRBJ1-5	TRBV12-2	.	TGTGCAAGTCGCTCTGGTGAGGAGTGCAATCAGCCCCAGCATTTT	CASRSGEECNQPQHF
.	TRBJ2-3	TRBV4-2	.	TGTGCCAGCAGCCAGGGGCTCTTAGTGGGGCCTAGCACAGATACGCAGTATTTT	CASSQGLLVGPSTDTQYF
.	TRBJ1-4	TRBV5-1	.	TGCGCCAGCAGCTTGTTAGGGGTTGAAAAACTGTTTTTT	CASSLLGVEKLFF
.	TRBJ2-6	TRBV4-1	TRBD1	TGCGCCAGCAGCCCCGGACAGGGCTACTCTGGGGCCAACGTCCTGACTTTC	CASSPGQGYSGANVLTF
once	TRBJ2-1	TRBV7-9	TRBD2	TGTGCCAGCAGCTTAGGGAACCGCGGGGGGGCGCGTTACAATGAGCAGTTCTTC	CASSLGNRGGARYNEQFF
.	TRBJ1-2	TRBV29-1	.	TGCAGCGTCTGGGGCGGGCTAGATGGCTACACCTTC	CSVWGGLDGYTF
.	TRBJ1-2	TRBV11-3	TRBD1	TGTGCCAGCAGCGCTTACGGACAGGGGGAGGGCTATGGCTACACCTTC	CASSAYGQGEGYGYTF
.	TRBJ2-7	TRBV5-1	.	TGCGCCAGCAGCTGGGGGGCGGGGTCCTACGAGCAGTACTTC	CASSWGAGSYEQYF
.	TRBJ2-3	TRBV21-1	.	TGTGCCAGCAGCAAAGGTAAGCGGGGTTTCACAGATACGCAGTATTTT	CASSKGKRGFTDTQYF
.	TRBJ2-1	TRBV19	TRBD1	TGTGCCAGTAGTATCACCACTTACCGGGACAGGGGGGTCAATGAGCAGTTCTTC	CASSITTYRDRGVNEQFF